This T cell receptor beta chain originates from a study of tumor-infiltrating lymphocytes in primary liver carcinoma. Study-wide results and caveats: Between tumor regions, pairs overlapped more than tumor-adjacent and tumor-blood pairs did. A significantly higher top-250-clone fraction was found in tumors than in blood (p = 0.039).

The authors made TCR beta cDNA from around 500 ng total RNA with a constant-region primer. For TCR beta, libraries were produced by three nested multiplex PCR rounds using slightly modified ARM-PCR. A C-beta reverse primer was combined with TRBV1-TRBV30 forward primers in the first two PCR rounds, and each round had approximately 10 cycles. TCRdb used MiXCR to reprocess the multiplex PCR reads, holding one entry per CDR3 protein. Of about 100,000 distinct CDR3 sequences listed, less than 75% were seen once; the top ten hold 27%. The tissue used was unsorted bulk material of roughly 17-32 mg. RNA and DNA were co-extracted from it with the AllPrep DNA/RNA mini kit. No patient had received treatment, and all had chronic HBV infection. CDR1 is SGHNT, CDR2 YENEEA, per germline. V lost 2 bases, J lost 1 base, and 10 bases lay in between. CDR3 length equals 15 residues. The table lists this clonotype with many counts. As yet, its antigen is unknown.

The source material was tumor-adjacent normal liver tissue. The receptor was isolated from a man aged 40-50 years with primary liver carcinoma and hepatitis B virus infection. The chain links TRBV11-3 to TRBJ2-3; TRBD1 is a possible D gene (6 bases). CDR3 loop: CASSLRGFGTDTQYF. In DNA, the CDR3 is TGTGCCAGCAGCTTAAGGGGGTTCGGCACAGATACGCAGTATTTT.